This TCR beta chain stems from a study of cytomegalovirus exposure and HLA in healthy donors. Study summary: An analysis done earlier identified fewer than 140 million unique TCR beta sequences from roughly 190 million T cells. The early release's HLA-typed donors yielded 80 million to 95 million unique TCRs. Study-wide results and limits: There were some V segments, including TRBV6-2 and TRBV6-3, excluded as indistinguishable.

This CDR3 comprises 14 residues. The germline V gene has CDR1 MDHEN and CDR2 SYDVKM. The V segment lost 5 bases and the J segment 10 bases; nucleotides outside the gene matches: 8. The study ran its PCR with 60 Vbeta and 13 Jbeta primers. TCRdb keeps only in-frame clones here, not all; method: immunoSEQ multiplex PCR. The sample lists around 94,000 clones; less than 85% were seen once. A remark on this clone: Its antigen remains unknown.

This receptor was obtained from a woman between 55 and 75 years old in good health and CMV-seropositive. The sequencing input was PBMCs. The chain uses TRBV28 and TRBJ2-1; 10 positions agree with TRBD2. The CDR3 sequence: CASSTPGLAPEQFF. For the CDR3, the DNA is TGTGCCAGCAGTACCCCGGGACTAGCGCCCGAGCAGTTCTTC.